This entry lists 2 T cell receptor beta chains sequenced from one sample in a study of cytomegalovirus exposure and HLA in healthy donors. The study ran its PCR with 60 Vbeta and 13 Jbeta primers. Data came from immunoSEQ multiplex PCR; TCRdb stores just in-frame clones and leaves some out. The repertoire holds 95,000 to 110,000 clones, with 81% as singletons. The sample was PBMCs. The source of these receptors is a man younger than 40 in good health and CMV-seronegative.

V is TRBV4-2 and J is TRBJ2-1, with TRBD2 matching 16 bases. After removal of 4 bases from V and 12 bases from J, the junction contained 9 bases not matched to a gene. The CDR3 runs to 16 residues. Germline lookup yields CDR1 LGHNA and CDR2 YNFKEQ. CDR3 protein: CASSLFGTSGGGRQFF. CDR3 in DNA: TGTGCCAGCAGCCTTTTCGGGACTAGCGGGGGGGGACGGCAGTTCTTC.

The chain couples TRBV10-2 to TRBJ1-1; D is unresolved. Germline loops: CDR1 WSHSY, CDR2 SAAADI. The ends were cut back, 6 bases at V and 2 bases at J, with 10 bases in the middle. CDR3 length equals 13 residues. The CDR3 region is CASSYSKNTEAFF. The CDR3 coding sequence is TGCGCCAGCAGCTATTCGAAAAACACTGAAGCTTTCTTT.